This T cell receptor (beta chain) was recorded in a study of PD-L1 blockade in urothelial cancer. Overall study context: Analysis of the blood was performed 3 weeks (second dose) and 6 weeks after treatment start. Researchers found blood samples held a median of roughly 140,000 T cells.

The time point: pretreatment peripheral blood. Produced via immunoSEQ multiplex PCR; TCRdb's table is partial and in-frame only. The sample has tens of thousands of clones, 65% to 85% seen once. The CDR3 is made up of 14 amino acids. The V segment lost 4 bases and the J segment 5 bases; nucleotides outside the gene matches: 7. Germline V gives CDR1 MNHNS, CDR2 SASEGT. Source: PBMCs, taken around atezolizumab (anti-PD-L1) treatment. The chain is built from TRBV6-1 and TRBJ2-5; 7 nucleotides line up with TRBD1. The clonotype originates from a woman between 65 and 79 years old with urothelial cancer. The CDR3 reads CASSGGGPGETQYF. The CDR3 DNA reads TGTGCCAGCAGTGGAGGGGGCCCGGGGGAGACCCAGTACTTC.